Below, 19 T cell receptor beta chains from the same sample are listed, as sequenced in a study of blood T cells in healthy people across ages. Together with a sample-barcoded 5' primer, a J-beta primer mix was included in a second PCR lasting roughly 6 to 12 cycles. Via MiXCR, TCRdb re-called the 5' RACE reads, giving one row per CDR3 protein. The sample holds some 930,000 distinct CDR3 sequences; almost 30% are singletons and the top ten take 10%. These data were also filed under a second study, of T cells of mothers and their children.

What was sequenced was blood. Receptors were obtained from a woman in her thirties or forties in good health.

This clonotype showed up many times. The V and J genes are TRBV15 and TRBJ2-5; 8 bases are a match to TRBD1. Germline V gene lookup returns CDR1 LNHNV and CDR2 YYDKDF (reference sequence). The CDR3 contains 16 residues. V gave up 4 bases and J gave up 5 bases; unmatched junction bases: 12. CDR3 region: CATSIPGTGGRETQYF. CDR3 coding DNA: TGTGCCACCAGCATTCCCGGGACAGGAGGGAGGGAGACCCAGTACTTC.

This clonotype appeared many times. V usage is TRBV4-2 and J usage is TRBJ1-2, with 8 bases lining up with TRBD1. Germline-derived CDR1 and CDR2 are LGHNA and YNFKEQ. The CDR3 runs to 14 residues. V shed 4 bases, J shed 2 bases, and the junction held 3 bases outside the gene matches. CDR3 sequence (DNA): TGTGCCAGCAGCCGGTCAGGGGGCAACTATGGCTACACCTTC. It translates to CASSRSGGNYGYTF.

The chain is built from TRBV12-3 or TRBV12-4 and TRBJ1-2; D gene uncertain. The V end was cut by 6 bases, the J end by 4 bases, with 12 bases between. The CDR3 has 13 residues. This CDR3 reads CASRASTLYGYTF. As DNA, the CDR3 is TGTGCCAGCAGGGCGAGTACCCTCTATGGCTACACCTTC.

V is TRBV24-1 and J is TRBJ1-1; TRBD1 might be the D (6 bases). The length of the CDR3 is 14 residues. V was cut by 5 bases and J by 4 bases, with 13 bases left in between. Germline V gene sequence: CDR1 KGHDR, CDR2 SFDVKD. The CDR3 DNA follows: TGTGCCACCAGTGCAACAGGGCTTAGCACTGAAGCTTTCTTT. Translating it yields CATSATGLSTEAFF.

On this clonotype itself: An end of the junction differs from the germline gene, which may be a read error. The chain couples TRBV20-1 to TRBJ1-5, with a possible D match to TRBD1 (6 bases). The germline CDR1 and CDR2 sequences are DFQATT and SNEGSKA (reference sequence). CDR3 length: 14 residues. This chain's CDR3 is CSAPTGWSNLPQHF. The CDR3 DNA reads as TGCAGTGCTCCAACAGGGTGGAGCAATCTGCCCCAGCATTTT.

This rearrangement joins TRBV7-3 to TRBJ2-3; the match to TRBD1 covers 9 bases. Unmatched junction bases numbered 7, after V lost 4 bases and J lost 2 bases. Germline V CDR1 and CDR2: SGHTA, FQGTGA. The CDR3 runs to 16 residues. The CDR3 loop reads CASSYLTGGDTDTQYF. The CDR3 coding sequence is TGTGCCAGCAGCTACCTAACAGGGGGCGACACAGATACGCAGTATTTT. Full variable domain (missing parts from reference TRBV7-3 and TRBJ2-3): GAGVSQTPSNKVTEKGKYVELRCDPISGHTALYWYRQSLGQGPEFLIYFQGTGAADDSGLPNDRFFAVRPEGSVSTLKIQRTERGDSAVYLCASSYLTGGDTDTQYFGPGTRLTVL.

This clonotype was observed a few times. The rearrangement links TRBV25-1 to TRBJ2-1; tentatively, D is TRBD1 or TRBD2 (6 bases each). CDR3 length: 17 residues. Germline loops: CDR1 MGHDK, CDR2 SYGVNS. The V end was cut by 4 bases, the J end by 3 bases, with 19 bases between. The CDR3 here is CASSASWKGGRYNEQFF. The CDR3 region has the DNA TGTGCCAGCAGTGCCTCCTGGAAGGGGGGCCGCTACAATGAGCAGTTCTTC. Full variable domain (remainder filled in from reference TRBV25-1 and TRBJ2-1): EADIYQTPRYLVIGTGKKITLECSQTMGHDKMYWYQQDPGMELHLIHYSYGVNSTEKGDLSSESTVSRIRTEHFPLTLESARPSHTSQYLCASSASWKGGRYNEQFFGPGTRLTVL.

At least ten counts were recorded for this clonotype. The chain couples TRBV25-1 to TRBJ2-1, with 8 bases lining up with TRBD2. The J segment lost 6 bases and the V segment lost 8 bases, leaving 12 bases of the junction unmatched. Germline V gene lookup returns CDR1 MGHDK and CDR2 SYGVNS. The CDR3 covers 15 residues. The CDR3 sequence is CASGTLGTRANEQFF. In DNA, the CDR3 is TGTGCCAGCGGGACTCTCGGGACTAGGGCCAATGAGCAGTTCTTC. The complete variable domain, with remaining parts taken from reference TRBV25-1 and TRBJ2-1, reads EADIYQTPRYLVIGTGKKITLECSQTMGHDKMYWYQQDPGMELHLIHYSYGVNSTEKGDLSSESTVSRIRTEHFPLTLESARPSHTSQYLCASGTLGTRANEQFFGPGTRLTVL.

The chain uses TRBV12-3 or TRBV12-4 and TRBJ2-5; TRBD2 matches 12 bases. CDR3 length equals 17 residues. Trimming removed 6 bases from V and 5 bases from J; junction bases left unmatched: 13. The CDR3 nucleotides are TGTGCCAGCAGCCCCGAACTAGCGGGGGGCCGGGGGGAGACCCAGTACTTC. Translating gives CASSPELAGGRGETQYF.

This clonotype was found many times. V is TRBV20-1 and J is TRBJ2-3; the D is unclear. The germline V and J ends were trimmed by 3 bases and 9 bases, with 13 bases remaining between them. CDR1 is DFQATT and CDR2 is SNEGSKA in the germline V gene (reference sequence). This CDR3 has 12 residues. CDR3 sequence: CSARPHSSTQYF. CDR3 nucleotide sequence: TGCAGTGCTAGGCCGCATAGCAGCACGCAGTATTTT.

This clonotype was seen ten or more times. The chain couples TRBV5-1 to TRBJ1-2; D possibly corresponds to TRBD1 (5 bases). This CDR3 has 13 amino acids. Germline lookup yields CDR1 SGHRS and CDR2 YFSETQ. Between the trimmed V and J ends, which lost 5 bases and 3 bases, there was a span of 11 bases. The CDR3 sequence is CASRRGQDYGYTF. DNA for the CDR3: TGCGCCAGCAGGAGAGGACAAGACTATGGCTACACCTTC. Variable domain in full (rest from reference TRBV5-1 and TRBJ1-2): KAGVTQTPRYLIKTRGQQVTLSCSPISGHRSVSWYQQTPGQGLQFLFEYFSETQRNKGNFPGRFSGRQFSNSRSEMNVSTLELGDSALYLCASRRGQDYGYTFGSGTRLTVV.

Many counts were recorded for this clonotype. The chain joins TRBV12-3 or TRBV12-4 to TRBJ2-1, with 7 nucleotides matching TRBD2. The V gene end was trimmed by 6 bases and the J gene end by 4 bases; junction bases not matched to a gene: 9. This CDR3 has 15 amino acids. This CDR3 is CASRPGRTSYNEQFF. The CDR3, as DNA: TGTGCCAGCAGACCCGGGAGGACTAGTTACAATGAGCAGTTCTTC.

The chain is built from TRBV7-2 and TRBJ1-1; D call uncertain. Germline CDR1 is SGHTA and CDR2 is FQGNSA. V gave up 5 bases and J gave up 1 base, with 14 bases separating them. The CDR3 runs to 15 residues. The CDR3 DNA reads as TGTGCCAGCAGCGCCGACTCCATGCGGAACACTGAAGCTTTCTTT. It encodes CASSADSMRNTEAFF.

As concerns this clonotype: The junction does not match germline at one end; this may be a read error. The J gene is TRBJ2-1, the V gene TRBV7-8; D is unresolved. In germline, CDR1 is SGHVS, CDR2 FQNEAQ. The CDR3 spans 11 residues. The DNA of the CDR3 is TGTGCCTGCAGCTCCACAAAGCCCCCGTTCTTC. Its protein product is CACSSTKPPFF.

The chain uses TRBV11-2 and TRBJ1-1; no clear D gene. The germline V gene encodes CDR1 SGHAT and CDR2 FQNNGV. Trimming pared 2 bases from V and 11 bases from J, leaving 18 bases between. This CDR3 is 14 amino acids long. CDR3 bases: TGTGCCAGCAGCTTAACGACCGGGGTTGAGGGTGCTTTCTTT. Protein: CASSLTTGVEGAFF.

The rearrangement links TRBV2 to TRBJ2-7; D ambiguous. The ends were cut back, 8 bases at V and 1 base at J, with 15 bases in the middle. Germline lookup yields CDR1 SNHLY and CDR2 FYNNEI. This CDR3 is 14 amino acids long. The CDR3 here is CASWPGYPSYEQYF. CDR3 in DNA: TGTGCCAGCTGGCCCGGCTACCCATCCTACGAGCAGTACTTC.

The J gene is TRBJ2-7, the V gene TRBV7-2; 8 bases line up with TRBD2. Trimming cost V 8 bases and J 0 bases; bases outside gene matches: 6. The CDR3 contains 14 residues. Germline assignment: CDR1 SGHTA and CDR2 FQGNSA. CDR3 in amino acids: CASGGGFFSYEQYF. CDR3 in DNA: TGTGCCAGCGGCGGGGGGTTCTTCTCCTACGAGCAGTACTTC. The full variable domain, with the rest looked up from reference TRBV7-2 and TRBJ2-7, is GAGVSQSPSNKVTEKGKDVELRCDPISGHTALYWYRQSLGQGLEFLIYFQGNSAPDKSGLPSDRFSAERTGGSVSTLTIQRTQQEDSAVYLCASGGGFFSYEQYFGPGTRLTVT.

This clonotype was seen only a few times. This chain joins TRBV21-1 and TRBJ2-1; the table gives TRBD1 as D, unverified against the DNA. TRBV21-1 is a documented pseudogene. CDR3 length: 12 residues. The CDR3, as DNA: TGTGCCAGGACGGACAGCAACAATGAGCAGTTCTTC. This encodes CARTDSNNEQFF.

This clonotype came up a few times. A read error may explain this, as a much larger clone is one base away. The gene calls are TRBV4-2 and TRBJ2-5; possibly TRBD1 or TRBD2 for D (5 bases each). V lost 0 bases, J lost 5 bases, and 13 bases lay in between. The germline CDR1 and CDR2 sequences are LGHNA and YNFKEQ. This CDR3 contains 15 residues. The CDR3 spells CASSQERGTGETQYF. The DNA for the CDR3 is TGTGCCAGCAGCCAAGAGAGAGGGACGGGGGAGACCCAGTACTTC.